The 15 T cell receptor beta chains below all came from one sample that was sequenced in a study of blood T cell repertoires in COVID-19 (dated by TCRdb to the early 2020s). The method was the immunoSEQ multiplex PCR assay. TCRdb's version of the immuneACCESS table is confined to in-frame rearrangements and falls short of the full clone set. An unresolved V gene accounts for under half of the shortfall where checked; the remainder is of unknown origin. The sample table holds 200,000 or so clones, of which around 80% were seen once. The ten top clones hold over 13% of the sample. Material: peripheral blood. The source of these receptors is a man aged 30-40 years with active or convalescent COVID-19.

The chain carries TRBV4-2 and TRBJ1-1; D may be TRBD1 (5 bases). The CDR3 covers 17 residues. Per the germline V gene, CDR1 is LGHNA and CDR2 is YNFKEQ. V was clipped by 0 bases and J by 1 base, with 15 bases between them. This CDR3 is CASSQEPGTFQNTEAFF. As DNA, the CDR3 is TGTGCCAGCAGCCAAGAACCCGGGACTTTCCAGAACACTGAAGCTTTCTTT.

This chain joins TRBV5-1 and TRBJ2-3; 10 nucleotides agree with TRBD2. The germline V gene has CDR1 SGHRS and CDR2 YFSETQ. V lost 5 bases to trimming and J lost 3 bases; unmatched junction nucleotides: 9. The CDR3 totals 16 residues. The CDR3 nucleotides read TGCGCCAGCAGATGGAGCGGGGGGGCGGTAACAGATACGCAGTATTTT. Its translation is CASRWSGGAVTDTQYF.

This chain links TRBV19 with TRBJ2-5; 9 bases align to TRBD1. There are 14 residues in the CDR3. With V trimmed by 5 bases and J by 1 base, 2 bases remained unmatched. CDR1 and CDR2 from the germline V gene are LNHDA and SQIVND (reference sequence). The CDR3 is CASSVQGAQETQYF. The CDR3 region has the DNA TGTGCCAGTAGTGTACAGGGGGCCCAAGAGACCCAGTACTTC.

This chain connects TRBV3-1 (or the pseudogene TRBV3-2) to TRBJ2-1; a possible D gene is TRBD2 (6 bases). V lost 2 bases to trimming and J lost 2 bases, with 10 bases between them. CDR1 and CDR2 (germline): LGHDT, YNNKEL (reference sequence). CDR3 length equals 15 residues. CDR3 DNA sequence: TGTGCCAGCAGCCAAATTAGCGGTACCTACAATGAGCAGTTCTTC. It translates to CASSQISGTYNEQFF.

The V call is TRBV3-1 (or the pseudogene TRBV3-2), the J call TRBJ2-7, with 7 bases fitting TRBD1. Germline V lookup: CDR1 LGHDT, CDR2 YNNKEL (reference sequence). The CDR3 is made up of 16 amino acids. V dropped 0 bases and J dropped 6; count of bases not matched to a gene: 11. The CDR3 sequence is CASSQERRTGPREQYF. CDR3 sequence (DNA): TGTGCCAGCAGCCAAGAGCGCCGGACAGGCCCGCGCGAGCAGTACTTC.

The chain employs TRBV6-5 and TRBJ1-3; D is possibly TRBD1 (6 bases). Trimming removed 4 bases from V and 1 base from J, with 14 bases in between. Germline V gene data show CDR1 as MNHEY and CDR2 as SVGAGI. The CDR3 consists of 16 residues. CDR3 residues: CASSWTAFSSGNTIYF. In nucleotides, the CDR3 is TGTGCCAGCAGTTGGACAGCCTTCTCTTCTGGAAACACCATATATTTT.

The CDR3 region has the DNA TGTGCCAGTAGTGATGCCGGGACAGGGGCCACCTACGAGCAGTACGTC. Its protein is CASSDAGTGATYEQYV. This sequence joins TRBV19 and TRBJ2-7, with 10 bases identical to TRBD1. The V gene's germline CDR1 is LNHDA and CDR2 SQIVND (reference sequence). J was trimmed by 2 bases and V by 5 bases; bases with no gene match: 9. The CDR3 length is 16 residues.

The chain combines TRBV10-1 with TRBJ2-7, with D perhaps matching TRBD1 (5 bases). V was trimmed by 1 base and J by 0 bases, leaving 10 bases between them. CDR1 and CDR2 (germline): WNHNN, SYGVQD (reference sequence). This CDR3 spans 15 amino acids. The CDR3 sequence is CASSEFGHLSYEQYV. CDR3 DNA: TGCGCCAGCAGTGAGTTTGGACACCTCTCCTACGAGCAGTACGTC.

V usage is TRBV28 and J usage is TRBJ2-1; 7 nucleotides align to TRBD2. After removal of 5 bases from V and 8 bases from J, the junction contained 12 bases not matched to a gene. CDR1 and CDR2 from the germline V gene are MDHEN and SYDVKM. The CDR3 spans 15 residues. The CDR3 spells CASSPGGRVFDEQFF. The CDR3 DNA reads TGTGCCAGCAGTCCGGGGGGACGGGTGTTTGATGAGCAGTTCTTC. The whole variable domain, remainder taken from reference TRBV28 and TRBJ2-1, is DVKVTQSSRYLVKRTGEKVFLECVQDMDHENMFWYRQDPGLGLRLIYFSYDVKMKEKGDIPEGYSVSREKKERFSLILESASTNQTSMYLCASSPGGRVFDEQFFGPGTRLTVL.

The gene calls are TRBV6-1 and TRBJ2-2; 8 nucleotides agree with TRBD1. The V segment lost 4 bases and the J segment 7 bases; nucleotides outside the gene matches: 11. This CDR3 region has 16 residues. From germline, CDR1 is MNHNS and CDR2 SASEGT. CDR3: CASSGAGGFPGGELFF. The CDR3 DNA sequence: TGTGCCAGCAGTGGCGCAGGGGGCTTTCCTGGCGGGGAGCTGTTTTTT.

The genes are TRBV10-1 and TRBJ2-7, with 8 positions matching TRBD2. The CDR3 extends over 14 amino acids. Per germline, CDR1 WNHNN and CDR2 SYGVQD (reference sequence). The junction had 10 bases not matched to a gene; V was cut back by 7 bases and J by 5 bases. The CDR3 DNA sequence: TGCGCCAGCACTCCTTCCGGGAGGGCCAACGAGCAGTACTTC. It encodes CASTPSGRANEQYF.

This clone was picked up one time. The rearrangement links TRBV28 to TRBJ2-3; weak D call: TRBD1 (6 bases). V dropped 6 bases and J dropped 14 bases, with 18 bases sitting between them. Germline loops: CDR1 MDHEN, CDR2 SYDVKM. This CDR3 region has 12 residues. CDR3 DNA sequence: TGTGCCAGCAGCTTGCCCGGACAGTTTACGTATTTT. It translates to CASSLPGQFTYF.

The genes are TRBV10-3 and TRBJ1-4, with D unclear. Trimming left V 3 bases short and J 5 bases short, with 10 bases between. The CDR3 contains 14 residues. Germline CDR1 reads ENHRY; CDR2 reads SYGVKD. The CDR3 reads CAISDGSGNEKLFF. The CDR3 coding sequence is TGTGCCATCAGTGATGGGTCAGGCAATGAAAAACTGTTTTTT.

CDR3 coding DNA: TGTGCCAGCAGACCCGACAGGGGAGGCAATCAGCCCCAGCATTTT. Protein product: CASRPDRGGNQPQHF. The genes are TRBV28 and TRBJ1-5, with 8 bases fitting TRBD1. This CDR3 has 15 residues. J gave up 2 bases and V 6 bases, and 6 bases lay outside the gene matches. Germline values: CDR1 MDHEN, CDR2 SYDVKM.

CDR3 sequence: CASRTSGGAYNEQFF. Written as DNA, the CDR3 is TGTGCCAGCAGGACTAGCGGGGGGGCCTACAATGAGCAGTTCTTC. The gene calls are TRBV2 and TRBJ2-1; 14 nucleotides align to TRBD2. This CDR3 is 15 amino acids long. V shed 6 bases, J shed 2 bases, and the junction held 0 bases outside the gene matches. Germline values: CDR1 SNHLY, CDR2 FYNNEI.